This T cell receptor (beta chain) originates from a study of T cells in Graves' hyperthyroidism and ophthalmopathy. From RNA transcripts, TCR beta CDR3 regions were amplified. Researchers ran a first-round RT-PCR on the TCR CDR3 using the HTBI primer set. TCRdb independently ran MiXCR on the multiplex PCR reads; one entry per CDR3 protein. The sample holds hundreds of thousands of distinct CDR3 sequences; about 16% are singletons and the top ten take 2.5% to 4%. This clonotype was counted ten times or more. Losses at the gene ends were 2 bases for V and 6 bases for J; bases not matched to a gene: 13. The CDR3 has 17 residues. The germline V gene encodes CDR1 GTSNPN and CDR2 SVGIG (reference sequence).

The sequencing input was blood. This chain links TRBV30 with TRBJ1-5; 10 bases align to TRBD1. The clonotype originates from a middle-aged woman with Graves' ophthalmopathy. The CDR3 here is CAWSYRDRGYTTQPQHF. The DNA for the CDR3 is TGTGCCTGGAGTTACCGGGACAGGGGTTACACAACTCAGCCCCAGCATTTT.